The 26 T cell receptor beta chains below come from one sample, sequenced in a study of cytomegalovirus exposure and HLA in healthy donors. Profiled with immunoSEQ multiplex PCR; TCRdb holds only in-frame clones, not every one. This sample yields under 250,000 clones, of which approximately 87% are seen a single time; roughly 5.7% belongs to the top ten. Source material: PBMCs. The receptors come from a woman between 18 and 29 years old in good health and CMV-seronegative.

This clone was seen only a few times. This chain links TRBV27 with TRBJ1-5; D may be TRBD1 (5 bases). The V gene's germline CDR1 is MNHEY and CDR2 SMNVEV (reference sequence). The V end lost 5 bases, the J end lost 0 bases, and 17 bases lay between the germline ends. The CDR3 is 17 residues long. CDR3 in amino acids: CASSAGGSLFSNQPQHF. The CDR3 DNA reads as TGTGCCAGCAGTGCCGGGGGGTCCCTTTTTAGCAATCAGCCCCAGCATTTT.

This rearrangement joins TRBV5-1 to TRBJ1-2; D uncertain. Per the germline V gene, CDR1 is SGHRS and CDR2 is YFSETQ. The CDR3 contains 12 residues. Between the trimmed V and J ends, which lost 3 bases and 8 bases, there was a span of 11 bases. DNA of the CDR3: TGCGCCAGCAGCTCCGAGAATCGGGGCTACACCTTC. As protein: CASSSENRGYTF.

The rearrangement uses TRBV5-1 and TRBJ1-1; 9 bases match TRBD1. Per the germline V gene, CDR1 is SGHRS and CDR2 is YFSETQ. The CDR3 sequence is 16 residues long. Trimming cost V 1 base and J 10 bases; bases outside gene matches: 14. CDR3 protein: CASSLSLATGGSSAFF. In DNA form, the CDR3 reads TGCGCCAGCAGCTTGTCCCTAGCGACAGGGGGATCTTCAGCTTTCTTT.

This chain connects TRBV9 to TRBJ1-4; D is undetermined. Trimming cost V 0 bases and J 1 base, with 7 bases left between them. Germline CDR1 SGDLS, CDR2 YYNGEE. This CDR3 region has 15 residues. The CDR3 region has the DNA TGTGCCAGCAGCGTAGGGGAGGGAACTAATGAAAAACTGTTTTTT. It specifies CASSVGEGTNEKLFF.

This chain joins TRBV5-1 and TRBJ2-2, with TRBD1 matching 8 bases. V dropped 6 bases and J dropped 4; count of bases not matched to a gene: 5. The CDR3 extends over 14 amino acids. Germline V gene data show CDR1 as SGHRS and CDR2 as YFSETQ. The CDR3 here is CASNEQGGTGELFF. The CDR3 bases are TGCGCCAGCAATGAACAGGGGGGCACCGGGGAGCTGTTTTTT.

The chain employs TRBV2 and TRBJ2-3, with D unclear. This CDR3 spans 16 amino acids. Germline V gene sequence: CDR1 SNHLY, CDR2 FYNNEI. V lost 6 bases and J lost 0, with 16 bases in between. The CDR3 DNA follows: TGTGCCAGCAGCGCCCGGTCCGGTTCTAGCACAGATACGCAGTATTTT. This sequence encodes CASSARSGSSTDTQYF.

The chain carries TRBV19 and TRBJ1-2; TRBD1 might be the D (5 bases). Trimming took off 5 bases at V and 8 bases at J, with 21 bases between the two ends. From germline, CDR1 is LNHDA and CDR2 SQIVND (reference sequence). The CDR3 has 15 residues. The CDR3: CASSVQDTAYGGYTF. The CDR3 DNA reads as TGTGCCAGTAGTGTCCAGGACACCGCCTATGGAGGCTACACCTTC.

J is TRBJ2-7 and V is TRBV9; 7 positions agree with TRBD1. The CDR3 consists of 15 residues. V gave up 0 bases and J gave up 5 bases; unmatched junction bases: 8. Germline V gene data show CDR1 as SGDLS and CDR2 as YYNGEE. CDR3 loop: CASSVEGRGIDEQYF. DNA for the CDR3: TGTGCCAGCAGCGTAGAAGGCAGGGGGATAGACGAGCAGTACTTC.

This clone was counted once. Written as DNA, the CDR3 is TGTGCCACCCGGGACAGGGGACACACTGAAGCTTTCTTT. This translates into CATRDRGHTEAFF. This sequence joins TRBV19 and TRBJ1-1, with 10 bases that match TRBD1. Germline V CDR1 and CDR2: LNHDA, SQIVND (reference sequence). CDR3 length: 13 residues. J lost 3 bases, V lost 10 bases, and 5 bases had no gene match.

This rearrangement joins TRBV14 to TRBJ2-3; D gene ambiguous. The germline V gene encodes CDR1 SGHDN and CDR2 FVKESK. CDR3 length: 13 residues. The V end was cut by 4 bases, the J end by 2 bases, with 7 bases between. In DNA form, the CDR3 reads TGTGCCAGCAGCCGTCAGATCACAGATACGCAGTATTTT. It is translated as CASSRQITDTQYF.

The chain recombines TRBV11-2 with TRBJ2-7; weak D call: TRBD1 (7 bases). The germline V gene has CDR1 SGHAT and CDR2 FQNNGV. The CDR3 runs 13 residues. V dropped 6 bases and J dropped 7 bases, with 16 bases sitting between them. Here the CDR3 DNA reads TGTGCCAGCAGTCTAGACAGGGCGGGGGAGCAGTACTTC. It is translated as CASSLDRAGEQYF.

This sequence joins TRBV29-1 and TRBJ2-5, with D perhaps TRBD1 or TRBD2 (6 bases each). There are 13 residues in the CDR3. Germline CDR1 is SQVTM and CDR2 is ANQGSEA. V gave up 7 bases and J gave up 5 bases, with 17 bases separating them. CDR3 protein: CSAGGLRGETQYF. The CDR3 DNA reads TGCAGCGCCGGGGGCTTAAGGGGGGAGACCCAGTACTTC.

The rearrangement uses TRBV7-9 and TRBJ2-6; D ambiguous. V was clipped by 5 bases and J by 13 bases, with 9 bases between them. Germline CDR1 SEHNR, CDR2 FQNEAQ (reference sequence). The CDR3 spans 11 residues. The CDR3 is CASSVWEVLTF. The CDR3 region has the DNA TGTGCCAGCAGCGTCTGGGAAGTCCTGACTTTC.

The V and J genes are TRBV6-5 and TRBJ2-7; unclear D gene. V dropped 8 bases and J dropped 5 bases, with 13 bases sitting between them. Germline lookup yields CDR1 MNHEY and CDR2 SVGAGI. The CDR3 spans 12 residues. The CDR3 DNA is TGTGCCAGCTGTAGAACCCTCGACGAGCAGTACTTC. It encodes CASCRTLDEQYF.

The chain couples TRBV27 to TRBJ2-3, with D possibly being TRBD1 or TRBD2 (6 bases each). Per germline, CDR1 MNHEY and CDR2 SMNVEV (reference sequence). This CDR3 comprises 15 residues. The V and J ends lost 3 bases and 3 bases respectively, with 13 bases between them. CDR3 sequence (DNA): TGTGCCAGCAGTTTGCGGGGCCAGGGGACAGATACGCAGTATTTT. Translating it yields CASSLRGQGTDTQYF.

The CDR3 DNA reads as TGTGCCAGCAGTTTACGCCCTGAAGCCGGTAACTATGGCTACACCTTC. As protein: CASSLRPEAGNYGYTF. The chain links TRBV28 to TRBJ1-2; no clear D. Germline V gene lookup returns CDR1 MDHEN and CDR2 SYDVKM. The CDR3 extends over 16 amino acids. Trimming took 2 bases from V and 1 from J, leaving 14 bases between them.

The chain has TRBV7-6 and TRBJ1-1, with D perhaps matching TRBD1 (6 bases). Trimming stripped 2 bases from V and 5 bases from J, with 9 bases between. CDR3 length: 13 amino acids. Germline loops: CDR1 SGHVS, CDR2 FNYEAQ. The CDR3 loop reads CASSLSQGTEAFF. Here the CDR3 DNA reads TGTGCCAGCAGCTTAAGTCAGGGGACTGAAGCTTTCTTT.

This clone showed up just a few times. V and J are TRBV7-2 and TRBJ1-2, with a possible D match to TRBD1 (6 bases). V shed 6 bases and J shed 3 bases, with 11 bases lying between them. This CDR3 has 13 residues. CDR1 and CDR2 from the germline V gene are SGHTA and FQGNSA. The DNA of the CDR3 is TGTGCCAGCAGAATCGGACAGCACTATGGCTACACCTTC. This encodes CASRIGQHYGYTF. The full variable domain, its missing parts supplied by reference TRBV7-2 and TRBJ1-2, is GAGVSQSPSNKVTEKGKDVELRCDPISGHTALYWYRQSLGQGLEFLIYFQGNSAPDKSGLPSDRFSAERTGGSVSTLTIQRTQQEDSAVYLCASRIGQHYGYTFGSGTRLTVV.

This chain joins TRBV19 and TRBJ2-5; TRBD2 aligns across 9 bases. The CDR3 runs to 19 residues. CDR1 is LNHDA and CDR2 is SQIVND in the germline V gene (reference sequence). V lost 4 bases, J lost 5 bases, and 20 bases stayed unmatched. As DNA, the CDR3 is TGTGCCAGTAGTAGTACTTTCGGTCCTAGCGGGGAAAATTTGGAGACCCAGTACTTC. It is translated as CASSSTFGPSGENLETQYF.

The chain carries TRBV14 and TRBJ1-2, with unresolved D. Trimming took 4 bases from V and 8 from J, leaving 14 bases between them. Germline CDR1 reads SGHDN; CDR2 reads FVKESK. The CDR3 length is 13 residues. The CDR3 bases are TGTGCCAGCAGCCCCCGGGTCAAAGGGGGCTACACCTTC. Translation gives CASSPRVKGGYTF. The whole variable domain, remainder taken from reference TRBV14 and TRBJ1-2, is EAGVTQFPSHSVIEKGQTVTLRCDPISGHDNLYWYRRVMGKEIKFLLHFVKESKQDESGMPNNRFLAERTGGTYSTLKVQPAELEDSGVYFCASSPRVKGGYTFGSGTRLTVV.

The genes are TRBV6-4 and TRBJ2-1; D may correspond to TRBD1 or TRBD2 (6 bases each). This CDR3 comprises 15 residues. CDR1 and CDR2 from the germline V gene are MRHNA and SNTAGT. The ends were cut back, 6 bases at V and 6 bases at J, with 18 bases in the middle. The chain's CDR3 is CASSPTGGEGNEQFF. CDR3 bases: TGTGCCAGCAGCCCGACAGGAGGGGAAGGCAATGAGCAGTTCTTC.

The table lists this clone with a count of one. The chain links TRBV10-2 to TRBJ1-1, with D maybe TRBD1 (6 bases). V was clipped by 6 bases and J by 1 base, with 12 bases between them. CDR1 and CDR2 (germline): WSHSY, SAAADI. This CDR3 has 14 residues. The CDR3 region has the DNA TGCGCCAGCAGCCGTGGACAGCCGAACACTGAAGCTTTCTTT. Its translation: CASSRGQPNTEAFF.

The chain couples TRBV30 to TRBJ2-5; D ambiguous. Germline lookup yields CDR1 GTSNPN and CDR2 SVGIG (reference sequence). This CDR3 spans 13 amino acids. V was pared by 0 bases and J by 5 bases, with 10 bases between. The CDR3 coding sequence is TGTGCCTGGAGTGTGGGCCCGCCGGAGACCCAGTACTTC. It encodes CAWSVGPPETQYF.

The V call is TRBV10-1, the J call TRBJ2-7; D is possibly TRBD2 (6 bases). The CDR3 extends over 14 amino acids. Germline values: CDR1 WNHNN, CDR2 SYGVQD (reference sequence). Trimming cost V 10 bases and J 4 bases, with 20 bases left between them. The CDR3 loop reads CATSSSGEVYEQYF. Here the CDR3 DNA reads TGCGCCACCTCCAGCTCGGGAGAGGTTTACGAGCAGTACTTC.

This clone was recorded once. The chain recombines TRBV5-4 with TRBJ1-2; the D is unclear. The V gene lost 0 bases and the J gene lost 2 bases, with 2 bases spanning the gap. Germline assignment: CDR1 SGHNT and CDR2 YYREEE (reference sequence). The CDR3 is 12 residues long. CDR3 sequence: CASSLANYGYTF. The CDR3 DNA follows: TGTGCCAGCAGCTTGGCAAACTATGGCTACACCTTC.

The chain carries TRBV18 and TRBJ1-1; possible D gene TRBD1, 5 bases. The CDR3 runs 12 residues. The germline V gene has CDR1 KGHSH and CDR2 LQKENI. Trimming took off 2 bases at V and 11 bases at J, with 12 bases between the two ends. CDR3 coding DNA: TGTGCCAGCTCACCAAGTCAGGGAACGGCTTTCTTT. Protein product: CASSPSQGTAFF. Complete variable domain (other parts from reference TRBV18 and TRBJ1-1): NAGVMQNPRHLVRRRGQEARLRCSPMKGHSHVYWYRQLPEEGLKFMVYLQKENIIDESGMPKERFSAEFPKEGPSILRIQQVVRGDSAAYFCASSPSQGTAFFGQGTRLTVV.